This T cell receptor beta chain was sequenced in a study of shared clonotypes between healthy human individuals. Overall study findings and caveats: Only blood was sampled; tissue repertoires likely differ. Some clonotypes were shared by all four sorted-subset donors, while others were not shared. The non-shared ones had lower generation probabilities than the shared ones. Of the naive CD4 clonotypes, around 4.9% were shared across a handful of donors.

This CDR3 comprises 14 residues. V was clipped by 5 bases and J by 2 bases, with 12 bases between them. The V gene's germline CDR1 is MNHNY and CDR2 SVGAGI (reference sequence). Of note for this clone: As yet, its antigen is unknown.

Investigators spread the genomic DNA of each subset evenly over several immunoSEQ plates. Sequencing used immunoSEQ multiplex PCR; TCRdb keeps in-frame clones, though not all of them. This sample has about 2 million clones, with approximately 94% found just once. Naive CD8 populations comprised CD45RO-negative cells positively selected for CCR7, excluding terminally differentiated effector memory CD45RA+ cells. The source of this sequence is a man between 18 and 35 years old in good health. Sequenced sample: naive CD8+ T cells sorted from blood. The chain has TRBV6-6 and TRBJ2-5; D gene uncertain. The CDR3 reads CASSRPDGQETQYF. The CDR3 bases are TGTGCCAGCAGTCGTCCGGATGGACAAGAGACCCAGTACTTC.